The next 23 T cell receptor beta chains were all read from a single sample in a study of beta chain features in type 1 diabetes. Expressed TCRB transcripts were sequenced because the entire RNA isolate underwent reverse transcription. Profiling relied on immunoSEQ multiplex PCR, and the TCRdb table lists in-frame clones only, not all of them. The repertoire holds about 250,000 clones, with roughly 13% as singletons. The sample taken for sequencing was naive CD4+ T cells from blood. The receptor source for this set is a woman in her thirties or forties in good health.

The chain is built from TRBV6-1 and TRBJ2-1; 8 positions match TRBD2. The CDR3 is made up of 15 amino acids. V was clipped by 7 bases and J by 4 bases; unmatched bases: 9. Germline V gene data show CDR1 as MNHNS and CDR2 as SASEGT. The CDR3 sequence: CASKVERGHYNEQFF. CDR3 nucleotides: TGTGCCAGCAAGGTAGAGCGGGGGCATTACAATGAGCAGTTCTTC.

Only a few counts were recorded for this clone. The CDR3 is CASSLALAGPDTQYF. In nucleotides, the CDR3 is TGCGCCAGCAGCTTGGCCCTAGCGGGTCCAGATACGCAGTATTTT. The chain links TRBV5-1 to TRBJ2-3; 8 bases align to TRBD2. Germline V gene sequence: CDR1 SGHRS, CDR2 YFSETQ. This CDR3 contains 15 residues. With V trimmed by 0 bases and J by 4 bases, 4 bases remained unmatched.

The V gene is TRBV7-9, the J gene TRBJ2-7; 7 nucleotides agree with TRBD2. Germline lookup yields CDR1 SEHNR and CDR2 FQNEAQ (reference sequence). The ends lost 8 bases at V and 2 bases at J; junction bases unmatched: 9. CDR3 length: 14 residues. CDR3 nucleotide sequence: TGTGCCAGCTCCCTAACCGGGACTACCTACGAGCAGTACTTC. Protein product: CASSLTGTTYEQYF.

The CDR3 DNA follows: TGTGCCGGACAGGATGATAGCAATCAGCCCCAGCATTTT. Its translation is CAGQDDSNQPQHF. The chain is built from TRBV6-1 and TRBJ1-5; 7 bases line up with TRBD1. J gave up 0 bases and V 11 bases, and 4 bases lay outside the gene matches. The CDR3 runs 13 residues. The germline V gene encodes CDR1 MNHNS and CDR2 SASEGT.

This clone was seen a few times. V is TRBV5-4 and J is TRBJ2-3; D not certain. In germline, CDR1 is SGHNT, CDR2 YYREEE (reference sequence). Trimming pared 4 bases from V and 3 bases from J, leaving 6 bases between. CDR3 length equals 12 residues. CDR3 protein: CASSATTDTQYF. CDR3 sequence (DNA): TGTGCCAGCAGCGCAACTACAGATACGCAGTATTTT.

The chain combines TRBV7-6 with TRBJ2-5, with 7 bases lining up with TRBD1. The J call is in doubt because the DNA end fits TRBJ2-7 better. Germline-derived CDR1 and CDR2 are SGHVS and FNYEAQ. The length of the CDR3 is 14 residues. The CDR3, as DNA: TGTGCCAGCAGCAGCCCGACAGGGAGCCACGAGCAGTACTTC. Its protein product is CASSSPTGSHEQYF.

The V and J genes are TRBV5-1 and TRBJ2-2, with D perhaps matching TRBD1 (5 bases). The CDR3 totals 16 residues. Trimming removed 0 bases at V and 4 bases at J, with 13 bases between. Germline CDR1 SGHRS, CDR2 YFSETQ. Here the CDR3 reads CASSLVSGSVTGELFF. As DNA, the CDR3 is TGCGCCAGCAGCTTGGTATCAGGGTCGGTCACCGGGGAGCTGTTTTTT.

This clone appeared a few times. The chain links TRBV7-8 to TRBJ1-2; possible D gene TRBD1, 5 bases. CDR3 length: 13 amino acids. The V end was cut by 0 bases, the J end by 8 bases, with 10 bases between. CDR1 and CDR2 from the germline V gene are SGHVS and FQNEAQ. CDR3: CASSLAGVGGYTF. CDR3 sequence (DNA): TGTGCCAGCAGCTTAGCAGGGGTTGGCGGCTACACCTTC.

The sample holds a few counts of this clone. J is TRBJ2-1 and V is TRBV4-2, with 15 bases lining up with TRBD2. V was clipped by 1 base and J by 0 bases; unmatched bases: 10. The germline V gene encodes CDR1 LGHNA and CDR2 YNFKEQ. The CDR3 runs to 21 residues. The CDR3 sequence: CASSQAGWGLAGGPSYNEQFF. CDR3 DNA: TGTGCCAGCAGCCAAGCAGGGTGGGGACTAGCGGGGGGCCCCTCCTACAATGAGCAGTTCTTC.

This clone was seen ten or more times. CDR3 residues: CSVRTGDQPQHF. The CDR3 region has the DNA TGCAGCGTACGGACAGGCGATCAGCCCCAGCATTTT. The chain employs TRBV29-1 and TRBJ1-5; TRBD1 matches at 7 bases. This CDR3 has 12 residues. V trimming: 6 bases; J trimming: 5 bases; junction bases outside the gene matches: 4. CDR1 and CDR2 from the germline V gene are SQVTM and ANQGSEA.

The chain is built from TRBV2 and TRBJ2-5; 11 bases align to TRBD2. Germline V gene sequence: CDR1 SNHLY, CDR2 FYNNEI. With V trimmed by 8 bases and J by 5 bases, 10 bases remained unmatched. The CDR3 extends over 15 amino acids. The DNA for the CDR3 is TGTGCCAGCGCTGATAGCGGGGGGGCCTCGGAGACCCAGTACTTC. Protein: CASADSGGASETQYF.

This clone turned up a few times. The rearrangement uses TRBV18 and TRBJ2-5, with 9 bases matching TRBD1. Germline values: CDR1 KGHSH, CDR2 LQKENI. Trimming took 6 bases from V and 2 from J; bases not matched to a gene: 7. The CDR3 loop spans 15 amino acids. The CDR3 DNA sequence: TGTGCCAGCTCCGAGGCGACAGGGGGACAAGAGACCCAGTACTTC. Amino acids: CASSEATGGQETQYF. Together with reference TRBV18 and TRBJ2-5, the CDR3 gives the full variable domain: NAGVMQNPRHLVRRRGQEARLRCSPMKGHSHVYWYRQLPEEGLKFMVYLQKENIIDESGMPKERFSAEFPKEGPSILRIQQVVRGDSAAYFCASSEATGGQETQYFGPGTRLLVL.

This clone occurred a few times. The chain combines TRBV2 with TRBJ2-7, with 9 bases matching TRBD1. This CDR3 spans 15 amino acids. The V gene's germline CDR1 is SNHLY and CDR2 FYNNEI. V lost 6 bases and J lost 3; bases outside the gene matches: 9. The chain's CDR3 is CASRDPGQGGYEQYF. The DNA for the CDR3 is TGTGCCAGCAGAGACCCGGGACAGGGAGGCTACGAGCAGTACTTC.

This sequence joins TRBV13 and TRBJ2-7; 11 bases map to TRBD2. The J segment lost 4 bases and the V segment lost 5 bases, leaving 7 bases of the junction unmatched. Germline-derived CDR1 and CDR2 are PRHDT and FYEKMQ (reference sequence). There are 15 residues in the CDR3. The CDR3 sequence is CASSVDGTSGYEQYF. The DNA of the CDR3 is TGTGCCAGCAGCGTGGACGGGACTAGCGGATACGAGCAGTACTTC.

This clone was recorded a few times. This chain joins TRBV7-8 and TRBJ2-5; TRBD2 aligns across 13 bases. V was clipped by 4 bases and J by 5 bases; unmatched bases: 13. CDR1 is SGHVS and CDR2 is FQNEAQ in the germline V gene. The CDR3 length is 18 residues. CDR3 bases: TGTGCCAGCAGCTACCGGACTAGCGGGGGCCCATTGAGTGAGACCCAGTACTTC. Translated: CASSYRTSGGPLSETQYF. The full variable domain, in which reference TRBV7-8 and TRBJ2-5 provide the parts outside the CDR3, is GAGVSQSPRYKVAKRGQDVALRCDPISGHVSLFWYQQALGQGPEFLTYFQNEAQLDKSGLPSDRFFAERPEGSVSTLKIQRTQQEDSAVYLCASSYRTSGGPLSETQYFGPGTRLLVL.

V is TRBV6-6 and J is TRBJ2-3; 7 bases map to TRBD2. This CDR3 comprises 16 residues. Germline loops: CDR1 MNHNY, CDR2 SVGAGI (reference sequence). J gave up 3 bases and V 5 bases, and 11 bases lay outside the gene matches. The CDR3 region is CASSPSPQGGTDTQYF. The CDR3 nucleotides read TGTGCCAGCAGTCCCTCCCCTCAGGGAGGGACAGATACGCAGTATTTT.

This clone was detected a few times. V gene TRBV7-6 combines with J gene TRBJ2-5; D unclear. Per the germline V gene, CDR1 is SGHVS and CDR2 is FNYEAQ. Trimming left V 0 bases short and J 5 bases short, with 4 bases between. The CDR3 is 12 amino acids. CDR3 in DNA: TGTGCCAGCAGCTTAGCAGCGGAGACCCAGTACTTC. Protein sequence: CASSLAAETQYF.

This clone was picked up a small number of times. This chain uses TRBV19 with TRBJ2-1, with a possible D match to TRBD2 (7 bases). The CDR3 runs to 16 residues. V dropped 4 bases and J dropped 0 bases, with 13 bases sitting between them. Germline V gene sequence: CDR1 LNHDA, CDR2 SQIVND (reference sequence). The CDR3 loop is CASSNLGGRSYNEQFF. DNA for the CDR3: TGTGCCAGTAGTAACCTCGGGGGGCGCTCCTACAATGAGCAGTTCTTC.

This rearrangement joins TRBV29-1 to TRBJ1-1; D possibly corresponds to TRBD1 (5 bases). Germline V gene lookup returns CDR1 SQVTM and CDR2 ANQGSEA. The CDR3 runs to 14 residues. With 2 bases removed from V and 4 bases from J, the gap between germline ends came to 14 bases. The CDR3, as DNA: TGCAGCGTTGAAAGGGCCCAGGGAGGCACTGAAGCTTTCTTT. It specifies CSVERAQGGTEAFF. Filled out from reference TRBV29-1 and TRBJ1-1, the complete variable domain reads SAVISQKPSRDICQRGTSLTIQCQVDSQVTMMFWYRQQPGQSLTLIATANQGSEATYESGFVIDKFPISRPNLTFSTLTVSNMSPEDSSIYLCSVERAQGGTEAFFGQGTRLTVV.

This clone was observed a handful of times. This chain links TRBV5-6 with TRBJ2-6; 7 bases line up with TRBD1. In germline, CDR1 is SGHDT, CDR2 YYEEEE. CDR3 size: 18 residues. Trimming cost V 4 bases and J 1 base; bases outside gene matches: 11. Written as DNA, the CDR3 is TGTGCCAGCAGCCACGCCCGACAGGGATGGTCTGGGGCCAACGTCCTGACTTTC. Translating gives CASSHARQGWSGANVLTF.

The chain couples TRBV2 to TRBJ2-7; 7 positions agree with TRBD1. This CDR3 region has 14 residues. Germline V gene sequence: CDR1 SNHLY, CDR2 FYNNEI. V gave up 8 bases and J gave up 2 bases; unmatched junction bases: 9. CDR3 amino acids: CASQLTGQTYEQYF. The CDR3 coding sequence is TGTGCCAGCCAACTAACGGGACAGACCTACGAGCAGTACTTC.

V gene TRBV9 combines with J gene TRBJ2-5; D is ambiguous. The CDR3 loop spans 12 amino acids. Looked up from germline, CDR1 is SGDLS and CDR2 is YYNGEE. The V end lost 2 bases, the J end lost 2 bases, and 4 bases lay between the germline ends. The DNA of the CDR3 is TGTGCCAGCAGCGTCGGGCAAGAGACCCAGTACTTC. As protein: CASSVGQETQYF.

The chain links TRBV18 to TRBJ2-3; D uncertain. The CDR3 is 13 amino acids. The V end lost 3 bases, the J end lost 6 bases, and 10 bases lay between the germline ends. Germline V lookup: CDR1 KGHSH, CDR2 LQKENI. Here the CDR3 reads CASSPHRQDTQYF. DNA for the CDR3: TGTGCCAGCTCACCGCACCGCCAGGATACGCAGTATTTT. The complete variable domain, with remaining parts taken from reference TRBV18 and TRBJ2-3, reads NAGVMQNPRHLVRRRGQEARLRCSPMKGHSHVYWYRQLPEEGLKFMVYLQKENIIDESGMPKERFSAEFPKEGPSILRIQQVVRGDSAAYFCASSPHRQDTQYFGPGTRLTVL.